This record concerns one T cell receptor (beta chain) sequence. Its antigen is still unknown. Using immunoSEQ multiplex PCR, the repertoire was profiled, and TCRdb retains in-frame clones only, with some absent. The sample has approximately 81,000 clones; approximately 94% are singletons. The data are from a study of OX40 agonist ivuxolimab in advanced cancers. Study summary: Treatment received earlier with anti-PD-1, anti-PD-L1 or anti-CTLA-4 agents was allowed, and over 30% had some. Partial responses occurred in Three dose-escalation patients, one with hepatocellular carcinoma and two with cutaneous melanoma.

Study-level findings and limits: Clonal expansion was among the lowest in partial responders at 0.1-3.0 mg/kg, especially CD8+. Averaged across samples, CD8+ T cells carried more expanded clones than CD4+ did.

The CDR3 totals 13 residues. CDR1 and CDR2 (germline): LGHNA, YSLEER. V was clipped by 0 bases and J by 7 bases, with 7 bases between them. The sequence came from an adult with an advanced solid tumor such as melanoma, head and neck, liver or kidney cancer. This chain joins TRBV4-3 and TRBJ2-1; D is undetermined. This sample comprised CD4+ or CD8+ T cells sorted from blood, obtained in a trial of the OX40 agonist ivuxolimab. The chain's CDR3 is CASSQESRNEQFF. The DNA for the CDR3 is TGCGCCAGCAGCCAAGAATCTAGAAATGAGCAGTTCTTC.